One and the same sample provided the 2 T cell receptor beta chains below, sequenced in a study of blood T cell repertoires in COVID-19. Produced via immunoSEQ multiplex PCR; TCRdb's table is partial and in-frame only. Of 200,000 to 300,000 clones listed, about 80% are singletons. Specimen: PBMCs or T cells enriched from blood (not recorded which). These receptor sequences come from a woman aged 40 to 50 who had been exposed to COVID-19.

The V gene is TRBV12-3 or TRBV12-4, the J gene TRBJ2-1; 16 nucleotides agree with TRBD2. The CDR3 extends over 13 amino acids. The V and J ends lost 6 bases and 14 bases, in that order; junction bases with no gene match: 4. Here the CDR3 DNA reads TGTGCCAGCAGAGGGACTAGCGGGGGGGCGGAGTTCTTC. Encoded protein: CASRGTSGGAEFF.

CDR3 DNA sequence: TGTGCCAGCAGCTTTACCGGGTTGCGCAGCACTGAAGCTTTCTTT. This codes for CASSFTGLRSTEAFF. This sequence joins TRBV11-2 and TRBJ1-1, with D hard to call. The CDR3 spans 15 residues. Trimming took off 3 bases at V and 4 bases at J, with 15 bases between the two ends. The germline V gene encodes CDR1 SGHAT and CDR2 FQNNGV.